The 31 T cell receptor beta chains presented below share a single source sample, sequenced in a study of control samples from healthy donors and cancer patients. The method was immunoSEQ multiplex PCR; TCRdb's version includes in-frame clones alone and lacks a portion of them. This table holds 110,000 or so clones, approximately 90% found once. The material sequenced was blood. These receptors were taken from a man under 40 in good health.

The chain joins TRBV6-5 to TRBJ1-1, with a possible D match to TRBD1 (6 bases). CDR3 length: 13 residues. CDR1 MNHEY and CDR2 SVGAGI come from the germline V gene. The V gene lost 5 bases and the J gene lost 8 bases, with 15 bases spanning the gap. CDR3 sequence (DNA): TGTGCCAGCAGTCCCCCAAGTACAGGGGAAGCTTTCTTT. It encodes CASSPPSTGEAFF.

J is TRBJ2-3 and V is TRBV7-9, with TRBD2 matching 10 bases. This CDR3 contains 13 residues. V lost 8 bases and J lost 5; bases outside the gene matches: 4. The V gene's germline CDR1 is SEHNR and CDR2 FQNEAQ (reference sequence). The CDR3 region is CASSGLARDTQYF. DNA for the CDR3: TGTGCCAGCTCGGGACTAGCGAGAGATACGCAGTATTTT.

V is TRBV19 and J is TRBJ2-5; 12 bases fit TRBD2. J was trimmed by 1 base and V by 2 bases; bases with no gene match: 2. Germline V CDR1 and CDR2: LNHDA, SQIVND (reference sequence). The CDR3 loop spans 16 amino acids. The CDR3 sequence: CASSITSGGFQETQYF. The DNA for the CDR3 is TGTGCCAGTAGTATAACTAGCGGGGGGTTCCAAGAGACCCAGTACTTC.

This clone showed up just once. The CDR3 DNA is TGTGCCAGCAGCCAAGGGACAGCGAACACCGGGGAGCTGTTTTTT. It translates to CASSQGTANTGELFF. The J gene is TRBJ2-2, the V gene TRBV7-6; TRBD1 aligns across 7 bases. V lost 5 bases and J lost 0; bases outside the gene matches: 3. In germline, CDR1 is SGHVS, CDR2 FNYEAQ. CDR3 size: 15 residues.

The genes are TRBV15 and TRBJ1-2; no reliable D call. CDR1 LNHNV and CDR2 YYDKDF come from the germline V gene (reference sequence). The CDR3 is 14 residues long. Trimming left V 1 base short and J 8 bases short, with 14 bases between. The CDR3 reads CATSRGLDVGGYTF. CDR3 nucleotides: TGTGCCACCAGCAGAGGCCTAGACGTTGGAGGCTACACCTTC. Full variable domain (remainder filled in from reference TRBV15 and TRBJ1-2): DAMVIQNPRYQVTQFGKPVTLSCSQTLNHNVMYWYQQKSSQAPKLLFHYYDKDFNNEADTPDNFQSRRPNTSFCFLDIRSPGLGDTAMYLCATSRGLDVGGYTFGSGTRLTVV.

Of note for this clone: A read error may be the cause here, since a much bigger clone is one base away. The rearrangement joins TRBV7-8 to TRBJ1-1, with 8 positions matching TRBD1. The CDR3 spans 13 residues. V gave up 5 bases and J gave up 3 bases; unmatched junction bases: 2. Germline V gene sequence: CDR1 SGHVS, CDR2 FQNEAQ. This chain's CDR3 is CASSPTGDTEAFF. The CDR3 coding sequence is TGTGCCAGCAGCCCGACAGGGGACACTGAAGCTTTCTTT. Drawing the rest from reference TRBV7-8 and TRBJ1-1, the complete variable domain is GAGVSQSPRYKVAKRGQDVALRCDPISGHVSLFWYQQALGQGPEFLTYFQNEAQLDKSGLPSDRFFAERPEGSVSTLKIQRTQQEDSAVYLCASSPTGDTEAFFGQGTRLTVV.

This chain joins TRBV3-1 (or the pseudogene TRBV3-2) and TRBJ2-3; 7 bases agree with TRBD2. Germline-derived CDR1 and CDR2 are LGHDT and YNNKEL (reference sequence). With 4 bases clipped from V and 6 bases from J, the junction kept 1 base outside the gene matches. The length of the CDR3 is 12 residues. CDR3 DNA sequence: TGTGCCAGCAGCCGGGAGGGGGATACGCAGTATTTT. This encodes CASSREGDTQYF.

The CDR3 coding sequence is TGTGCCTGGACAGCTAGCTATGGCTACACCTTC. This gives the protein CAWTASYGYTF. The chain is built from TRBV30 and TRBJ1-2; D is unclear. The CDR3 contains 11 residues. Germline CDR1 is GTSNPN and CDR2 is SVGIG (reference sequence). The V and J ends lost 4 bases and 4 bases respectively, with 7 bases between them.

This sequence joins TRBV5-6 and TRBJ2-1, with 9 bases fitting TRBD1. The CDR3 has 15 amino acids. Germline values: CDR1 SGHDT, CDR2 YYEEEE. With V trimmed by 3 bases and J by 7 bases, 8 bases remained unmatched. This CDR3 reads CASSWGTGIKNEQFF. DNA for the CDR3: TGTGCCAGCAGCTGGGGGACAGGGATAAAAAATGAGCAGTTCTTC.

The chain joins TRBV18 to TRBJ1-1, with D unresolved. Germline V gene lookup returns CDR1 KGHSH and CDR2 LQKENI. The CDR3 extends over 16 amino acids. V lost 5 bases, J lost 1 base, and 17 bases lay in between. CDR3 in DNA: TGTGCCAGCTCAAACAACCGGGCCGCGACGAACACTGAAGCTTTCTTT. As protein: CASSNNRAATNTEAFF. Combining the CDR3 with reference TRBV18 and TRBJ1-1 gives the whole variable domain NAGVMQNPRHLVRRRGQEARLRCSPMKGHSHVYWYRQLPEEGLKFMVYLQKENIIDESGMPKERFSAEFPKEGPSILRIQQVVRGDSAAYFCASSNNRAATNTEAFFGQGTRLTVV.

The chain carries TRBV27 and TRBJ1-5; D not certain. Germline V gives CDR1 MNHEY, CDR2 SMNVEV (reference sequence). Trimming removed 0 bases from V and 7 bases from J, with 7 bases in between. The CDR3 is made up of 13 amino acids. CDR3 region: CASSLSWSQPQHF. As DNA, the CDR3 is TGTGCCAGCAGTTTATCGTGGTCCCAGCCCCAGCATTTT.

The J gene is TRBJ2-5, the V gene TRBV6-6; D not resolved. This CDR3 contains 12 residues. Germline V gene lookup returns CDR1 MNHNY and CDR2 SVGAGI (reference sequence). Between the trimmed V and J ends, which lost 2 bases and 2 bases, there was a span of 3 bases. The CDR3 nucleotides are TGTGCCAGCAGTTACAGACAAGAGACCCAGTACTTC. Amino acids: CASSYRQETQYF.

V and J are TRBV10-2 and TRBJ2-2, with TRBD1 matching 7 bases. Germline CDR1 WSHSY, CDR2 SAAADI. CDR3 length: 14 residues. Trimming took 4 bases from V and 5 from J; bases not matched to a gene: 4. CDR3 region: CASSARTGTGELFF. The CDR3 region has the DNA TGCGCCAGCAGTGCTCGGACAGGTACCGGGGAGCTGTTTTTT.

The rearrangement joins TRBV2 to TRBJ2-4; tentative D call: TRBD1 (5 bases). The CDR3 runs to 13 residues. V shed 6 bases and J shed 9 bases, with 15 bases lying between them. Germline assignment: CDR1 SNHLY and CDR2 FYNNEI. The DNA for the CDR3 is TGTGCCAGCAGCTACGGTAATAGGGGCATTCAGTACTTC. As protein: CASSYGNRGIQYF.

The chain recombines TRBV19 with TRBJ1-3; TRBD1 matches 8 bases. Germline assignment: CDR1 LNHDA and CDR2 SQIVND (reference sequence). V lost 6 bases and J lost 5; bases outside the gene matches: 12. CDR3 length equals 16 residues. The CDR3 region is CASSPSMDRERNTIYF. The CDR3 DNA is TGTGCCAGTAGCCCTTCAATGGACAGGGAGAGAAACACCATATATTTT.

The chain recombines TRBV16 with TRBJ1-1; 7 bases are shared with TRBD1. In germline, CDR1 is KGHSY, CDR2 FQNENV. This CDR3 is 15 amino acids long. Trimming took 0 bases from V and 2 from J; bases not matched to a gene: 3. CDR3 amino acids: CASSQSGTVNTEAFF. DNA for the CDR3: TGTGCCAGCAGCCAATCCGGGACAGTTAACACTGAAGCTTTCTTT.

The chain has TRBV7-9 and TRBJ1-3; 7 bases fit TRBD1. Germline CDR1 and CDR2: SEHNR and FQNEAQ (reference sequence). Germline trimming cut 0 bases from V and 3 bases from J; bases unmatched to any gene: 2. There are 15 residues in the CDR3. This CDR3 is CASSLAAGGGNTIYF. CDR3 nucleotides: TGTGCCAGCAGCTTAGCGGCAGGGGGTGGAAACACCATATATTTT.

This rearrangement joins TRBV4-1 to TRBJ1-4, with TRBD1 identical over 7 bases. V shed 3 bases and J 11 bases; nucleotides not matched to a gene: 6. CDR1 and CDR2 (germline): MGHRA, YSYEKL. The CDR3 loop spans 13 amino acids. The CDR3 is CASSHTGTDKLFF. The CDR3 DNA sequence: TGCGCCAGCAGCCATACCGGGACAGACAAACTGTTTTTT.

The chain carries TRBV6-5 and TRBJ2-7; D might be TRBD1 (6 bases). V lost 5 bases to trimming and J lost 3 bases, with 14 bases between them. The CDR3 has 14 residues. The germline V gene has CDR1 MNHEY and CDR2 SVGAGI. CDR3 sequence: CASSPLRGDYEQYV. DNA for the CDR3: TGTGCCAGCAGTCCCCTCAGGGGAGACTACGAGCAGTACGTC.

The chain combines TRBV5-1 with TRBJ1-6; weak D call: TRBD1 (6 bases). The V end was cut by 4 bases, the J end by 8 bases, with 19 bases between. Germline V gives CDR1 SGHRS, CDR2 YFSETQ. There are 16 residues in the CDR3. The CDR3 region is CASSELPKGGHSPLHF. In DNA, the CDR3 is TGCGCCAGCAGCGAGCTTCCTAAAGGGGGTCATTCACCCCTCCACTTT.

The rearrangement uses TRBV30 and TRBJ2-2; 8 bases map to TRBD2. CDR1 and CDR2 (germline): GTSNPN, SVGIG (reference sequence). This CDR3 is 15 amino acids long. Trimming removed 2 bases from V and 6 bases from J; junction bases left unmatched: 8. CDR3 in DNA: TGTGCCTGGAGTACCGGGGGGGGCCGATCCGGGGAGCTGTTTTTT. Translation gives CAWSTGGGRSGELFF.

The chain combines TRBV11-3 with TRBJ2-2, with D tentatively TRBD2 (5 bases). Germline V gene sequence: CDR1 SGHNT, CDR2 YENEEA. This CDR3 region has 14 residues. V was trimmed by 5 bases and J by 7 bases, leaving 14 bases between them. CDR3 DNA: TGTGCCAGCAGCCCTCTACTAGGAGGCGGGGAGCTGTTTTTT. Translation: CASSPLLGGGELFF.

The V gene is TRBV5-6, the J gene TRBJ1-5; a possible D gene is TRBD1 (6 bases). V lost 2 bases and J 4 bases, leaving 10 bases between the germline ends. Germline V gene sequence: CDR1 SGHDT, CDR2 YYEEEE. The CDR3 sequence is 14 residues long. The CDR3 DNA is TGTGCCAGCAGCTTTCAGGGGATGAATCAGCCCCAGCATTTT. Translated: CASSFQGMNQPQHF.

The chain couples TRBV5-4 to TRBJ2-5; 7 bases fit TRBD1. With V trimmed by 1 base and J by 2 bases, 2 bases remained unmatched. CDR3 length equals 14 residues. From germline, CDR1 is SGHNT and CDR2 YYREEE (reference sequence). CDR3 amino acids: CASSLPGQQETQYF. The DNA of the CDR3 is TGTGCCAGCAGCTTGCCGGGACAGCAAGAGACCCAGTACTTC.

The rearrangement joins TRBV24-1 to TRBJ1-1; D uncertain. Between the trimmed V and J ends, which lost 6 bases and 4 bases, there was a span of 11 bases. The germline CDR1 and CDR2 sequences are KGHDR and SFDVKD. The CDR3 runs to 13 residues. CDR3: CATSPPGSTEAFF. The CDR3 region has the DNA TGTGCCACCAGTCCTCCGGGGTCCACTGAAGCTTTCTTT.

The chain combines TRBV19 with TRBJ2-2, with 8 bases aligning to TRBD2. The length of the CDR3 is 17 residues. Germline loops: CDR1 LNHDA, CDR2 SQIVND (reference sequence). V shed 6 bases and J 1 base; nucleotides not matched to a gene: 10. CDR3 coding DNA: TGTGCCAGTAGCCCGCAGGCGGGGGGACTGAACACCGGGGAGCTGTTTTTT. Translating gives CASSPQAGGLNTGELFF.

The V and J genes are TRBV24-1 and TRBJ2-1, with TRBD1 identical over 7 bases. The V gene end was trimmed by 10 bases and the J gene end by 2 bases; junction bases not matched to a gene: 7. The CDR3 has 14 amino acids. From germline, CDR1 is KGHDR and CDR2 SFDVKD. In DNA form, the CDR3 reads TGTGCCACGAGACAGGGTGGACCCTACAATGAGCAGTTCTTC. This encodes CATRQGGPYNEQFF.

CDR3 loop: CASSQLAGGQETQYF. The DNA of the CDR3 is TGCGCCAGCAGCCAACTAGCGGGGGGGCAAGAGACCCAGTACTTC. This chain joins TRBV5-1 and TRBJ2-5; 13 bases fit TRBD2. With 4 bases clipped from V and 2 bases from J, the junction kept 2 bases outside the gene matches. The CDR3 length is 15 residues. Germline loops: CDR1 SGHRS, CDR2 YFSETQ.

The chain couples TRBV29-1 to TRBJ2-7; D is possibly TRBD1 or TRBD2 (5 bases each). Germline CDR1 reads SQVTM; CDR2 reads ANQGSEA. The CDR3 spans 11 residues. The germline V and J ends were trimmed by 3 bases and 9 bases, with 12 bases remaining between them. CDR3 sequence: CSVEGVRGQYF. The CDR3 DNA reads TGCAGCGTTGAGGGGGTGAGGGGGCAGTACTTC.

The chain is built from TRBV2 and TRBJ1-5; D is uncertain. V lost 5 bases and J 7 bases, leaving 9 bases between the germline ends. This CDR3 is built from 12 residues. Germline V lookup: CDR1 SNHLY, CDR2 FYNNEI. The CDR3 loop reads CASSTGVQPQHF. In nucleotides, the CDR3 is TGTGCCAGCAGTACCGGGGTCCAGCCCCAGCATTTT.

V usage is TRBV13 and J usage is TRBJ1-1; D call uncertain. CDR1 and CDR2 (germline): PRHDT, FYEKMQ (reference sequence). Deletions cut 4 bases from V and 5 bases from J, with 5 bases between. This CDR3 is 11 amino acids long. The CDR3 sequence is CASSSRTEAFF. CDR3 DNA sequence: TGTGCCAGCAGCTCCCGGACTGAAGCTTTCTTT.